This T cell receptor (beta chain) is drawn from a study of siplizumab effects on memory and regulatory T cells. Points from the study as a whole: Unstimulated subsets were the mapping target of only a minor fraction of alloreactive clones. Memory T cells appeared less diverse than naive cells, which seemed to contribute substantially to alloresponse. Neither a naive nor a memory phenotype was assignable to roughly 80-95% of proliferating CD4+ or CD8+ clones.

This clone is medium-sized in the sample. Its antigen is as yet unknown. Sequencing was performed with immunoSEQ multiplex PCR; in TCRdb, only in-frame clones are kept and a portion is missing. The sample contains more than 60,000 clones, 93% of which appear only once. The receptor comes from a human donor in good health. Sequenced sample: CD8+ T cells sorted from blood.

The CDR3 region has the DNA TGTGCCAGCAGTAAAGAGGAGAACACTGAAGCTTTCTTT. The encoded protein is CASSKEENTEAFF. The chain recombines TRBV6-1 with TRBJ1-1, with D hard to call. The V gene lost 5 bases and the J gene lost 1 base, with 8 bases spanning the gap. Germline V gene lookup returns CDR1 MNHNS and CDR2 SASEGT. The CDR3 totals 13 residues.